A selection of T cell receptor beta chains follows, all from one sample in a study of T cells in Graves' hyperthyroidism and ophthalmopathy. TCRdb re-analysed the multiplex PCR reads in MiXCR, keeping a single row per CDR3 protein. This table has approximately 370,000 distinct CDR3 sequences, about 18% appearing once. Sequenced: blood. These receptors all come from a young woman with Graves' hyperthyroidism that later progressed to Graves' ophthalmopathy. Each CDR3 is given without its conserved first and last residue.

j_call v_call cdr3_aa
TRBJ2-3 TRBV6-1 ATPGGEGTLDTQY
TRBJ1-5 TRBV11-2 ASSLNVGQPQH
TRBJ2-5 TRBV24-1 ATSDLSQDQETQY
TRBJ1-1 TRBV2 ASSEGELNTEAF
TRBJ2-7 TRBV5-1 ASGQGVGRFYEQY
TRBJ1-1 TRBV5-1 ASRASPNTEAF
TRBJ1-6 TRBV5-1 ASRGEDNSPLH
TRBJ1-2 TRBV28 ASSEGANLYGYT
TRBJ2-2 TRBV20-1 SASRPGQLNTGELF
TRBJ2-3 TRBV20-1 SAQPLTDTQY
TRBJ2-2 TRBV24-1 ATSDLGGAVNTGELF
TRBJ1-3 TRBV6-5 ASSYMGPPGVGNTIY
TRBJ2-4 TRBV28 ASSPLEGLNIQY
TRBJ1-1 TRBV12-3/TRBV12-4 ASSPGQGRGTEAF
TRBJ2-1 TRBV15 ATSKEGLAAYNEQF
TRBJ1-1 TRBV6-1 ASSRKGGSTEAF
TRBJ2-7 TRBV5-1 ASSLGDRDYEQY
TRBJ1-4 TRBV4-1 ASSQEGRAGEKLF
TRBJ2-7 TRBV13 ANRRQGTGEQY
TRBJ2-5 TRBV12-3/TRBV12-4 ASSQTRWGGETQY
TRBJ1-1 TRBV18 ANCRVNTEAF
TRBJ2-5 TRBV7-8 ASTNRGRRETQY
TRBJ1-3 TRBV10-2 ASRESGNLNTIY
TRBJ2-1 TRBV6-1 ASSEVNRPYNEQF
TRBJ1-1 TRBV27 ASRHRGTNTEAF
TRBJ1-2 TRBV20-1 SARGTGRYNYGYT
TRBJ2-5 TRBV10-2 ASSKQGFSETQY
TRBJ2-1 TRBV5-1 ASSEQSGGIYEQF
TRBJ2-7 TRBV20-1 SALPDGDEQY
TRBJ1-5 TRBV20-1 SAERTGAGNQPQH
TRBJ1-5 TRBV2 ASSDDSNQPQH
TRBJ1-1 TRBV3-1 ASSHQGVTEAF
TRBJ1-2 TRBV24-1 ATSEVTRDYGYT
TRBJ1-1 TRBV5-6 ASGLGGGNTEAF
TRBJ1-5 TRBV4-1 ASSHEVNQPQH
TRBJ2-5 TRBV20-1 SARGGASGPTQETQY
TRBJ1-5 TRBV20-1 SARDVGRGGNQPQH
TRBJ2-3 TRBV2 ASSEAQGTDTQY
TRBJ2-4 TRBV5-1 ASSGTSDRAKNIQY
TRBJ2-1 TRBV7-8 ASSSNAGTGDTYNEQF
TRBJ2-3 TRBV12-3/TRBV12-4 ASSAQGVTDTQY
TRBJ1-1 TRBV7-9 ASSRASSGGFEAF
TRBJ2-1 TRBV12-3/TRBV12-4 ASIGGQGNEQF
TRBJ2-5 TRBV28 ASSFSGLVLETQY
TRBJ1-2 TRBV2 ASSSGGNYGYT
TRBJ1-1 TRBV2 ASSEDEDPGPKDTEAF
TRBJ2-7 TRBV14 ASSQGFIYEQY
TRBJ2-1 TRBV12-3/TRBV12-4 ASSFFGGVGEQF
TRBJ2-7 TRBV5-6 ASSLRTPGTGGDEQY
TRBJ2-3 TRBV10-3 AISDGDTQY
TRBJ2-3 TRBV20-1 SAPALGEDTQY
TRBJ1-1 TRBV15 ATSSTQGLNTEAF